This TCR beta chain was recorded in a study of blood T cell repertoires in COVID-19. Assay used: immunoSEQ multiplex PCR; TCRdb lists only in-frame clones, some missing. The table lists about 250,000 clones, roughly 87% of them singletons, with around 2.6% in the top ten. CDR1 is SGHTA and CDR2 is FQGNSA in the germline V gene. V lost 5 bases to trimming and J lost 4 bases, with 17 bases between them. This CDR3 is 15 amino acids long. Participant ages covered about 18 to 95 years across around 22 US areas. This TCR came from a woman aged 30 to 39 with acute COVID-19. The V gene is TRBV7-2, the J gene TRBJ1-1, with D hard to call. The source material was PBMCs or T cells enriched from blood (not recorded which). The CDR3 here is CASSEMPVHVTEAFF. The CDR3 DNA is TGTGCCAGCAGCGAAATGCCGGTTCATGTCACTGAAGCTTTCTTT.